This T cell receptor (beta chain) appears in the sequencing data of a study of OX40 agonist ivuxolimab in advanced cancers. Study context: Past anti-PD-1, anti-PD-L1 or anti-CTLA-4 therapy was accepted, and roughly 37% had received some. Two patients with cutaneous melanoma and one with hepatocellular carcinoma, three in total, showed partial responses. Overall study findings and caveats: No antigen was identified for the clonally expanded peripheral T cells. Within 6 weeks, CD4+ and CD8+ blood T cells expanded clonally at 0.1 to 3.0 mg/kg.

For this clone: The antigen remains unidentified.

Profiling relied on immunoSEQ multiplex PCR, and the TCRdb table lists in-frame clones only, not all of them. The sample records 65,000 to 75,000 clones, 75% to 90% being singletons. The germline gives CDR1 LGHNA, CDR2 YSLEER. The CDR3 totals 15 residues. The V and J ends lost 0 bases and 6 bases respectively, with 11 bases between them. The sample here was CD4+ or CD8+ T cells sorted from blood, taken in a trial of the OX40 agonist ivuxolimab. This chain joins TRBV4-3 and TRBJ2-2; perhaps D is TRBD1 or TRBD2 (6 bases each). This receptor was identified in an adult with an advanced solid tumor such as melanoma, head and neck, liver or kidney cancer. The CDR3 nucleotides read TGCGCCAGCAGCCAAGACCAGGGGAGGCCCGGGGAGCTGTTTTTT. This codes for CASSQDQGRPGELFF.